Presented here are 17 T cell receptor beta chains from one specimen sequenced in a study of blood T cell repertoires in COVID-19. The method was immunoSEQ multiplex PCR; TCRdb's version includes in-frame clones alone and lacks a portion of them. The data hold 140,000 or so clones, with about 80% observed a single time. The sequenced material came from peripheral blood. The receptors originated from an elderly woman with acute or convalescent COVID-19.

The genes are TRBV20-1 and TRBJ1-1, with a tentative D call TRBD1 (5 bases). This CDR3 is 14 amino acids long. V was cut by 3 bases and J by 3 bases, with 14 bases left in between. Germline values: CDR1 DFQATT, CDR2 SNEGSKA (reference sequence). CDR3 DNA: TGCAGTGCTAGTCCGGGGGGGGACGACACTGAAGCTTTCTTT. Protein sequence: CSASPGGDDTEAFF.

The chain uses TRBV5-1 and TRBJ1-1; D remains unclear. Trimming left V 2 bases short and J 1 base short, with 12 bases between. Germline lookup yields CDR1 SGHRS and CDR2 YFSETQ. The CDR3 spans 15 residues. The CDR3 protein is CASSFNPSGNTEAFF. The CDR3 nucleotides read TGCGCCAGCAGCTTCAACCCCAGTGGGAACACTGAAGCTTTCTTT.

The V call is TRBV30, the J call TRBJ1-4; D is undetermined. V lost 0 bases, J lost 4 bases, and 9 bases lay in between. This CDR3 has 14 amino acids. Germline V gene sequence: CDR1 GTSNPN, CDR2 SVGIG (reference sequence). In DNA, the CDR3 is TGTGCCTGGAGTGTACCGGGGATTAATGAAAAACTGTTTTTT. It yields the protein CAWSVPGINEKLFF.

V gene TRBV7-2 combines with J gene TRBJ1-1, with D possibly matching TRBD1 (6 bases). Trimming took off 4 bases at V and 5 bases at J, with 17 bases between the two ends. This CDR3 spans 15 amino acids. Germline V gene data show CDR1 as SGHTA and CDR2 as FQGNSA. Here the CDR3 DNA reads TGTGCCAGCAGCTCGTTCCTCAGGGGAGGGACTGAAGCTTTCTTT. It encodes CASSSFLRGGTEAFF.

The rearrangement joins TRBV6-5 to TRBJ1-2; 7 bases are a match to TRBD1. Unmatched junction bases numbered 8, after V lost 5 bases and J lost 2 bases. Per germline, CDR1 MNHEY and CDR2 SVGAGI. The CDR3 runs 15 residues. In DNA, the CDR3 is TGTGCCAGCAGTAGACAGGGATTGGGAAACTATGGCTACACCTTC. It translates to CASSRQGLGNYGYTF.

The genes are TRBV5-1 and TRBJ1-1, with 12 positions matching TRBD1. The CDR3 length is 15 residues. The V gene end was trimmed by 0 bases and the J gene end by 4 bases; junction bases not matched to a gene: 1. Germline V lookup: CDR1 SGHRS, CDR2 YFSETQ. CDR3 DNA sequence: TGCGCCAGCAGCTTGGGGGACAGGGGGCTCACTGAAGCTTTCTTT. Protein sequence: CASSLGDRGLTEAFF.

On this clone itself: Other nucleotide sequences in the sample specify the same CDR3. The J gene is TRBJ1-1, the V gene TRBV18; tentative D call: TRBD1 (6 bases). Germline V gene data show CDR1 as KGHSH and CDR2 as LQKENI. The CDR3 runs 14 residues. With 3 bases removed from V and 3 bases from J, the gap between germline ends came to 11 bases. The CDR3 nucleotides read TGTGCCAGCTCACCCGGGGGGGCAGACACTGAAGCTTTCTTT. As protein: CASSPGGADTEAFF.

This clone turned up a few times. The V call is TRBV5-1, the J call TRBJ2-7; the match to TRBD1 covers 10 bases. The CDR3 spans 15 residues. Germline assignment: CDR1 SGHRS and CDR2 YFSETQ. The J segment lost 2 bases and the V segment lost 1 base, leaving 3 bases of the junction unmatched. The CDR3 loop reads CASSLIGTGAYEQYF. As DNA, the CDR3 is TGCGCCAGCAGCTTGATAGGGACAGGGGCCTACGAGCAGTACTTC. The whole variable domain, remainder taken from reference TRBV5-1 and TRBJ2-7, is KAGVTQTPRYLIKTRGQQVTLSCSPISGHRSVSWYQQTPGQGLQFLFEYFSETQRNKGNFPGRFSGRQFSNSRSEMNVSTLELGDSALYLCASSLIGTGAYEQYFGPGTRLTVT.

DNA of the CDR3: TGTGCCAGCAGCTTAGGGGTAGCCTTGAACACTGAAGCTTTCTTT. It encodes CASSLGVALNTEAFF. The chain uses TRBV7-2 and TRBJ1-1, with unresolved D. Germline V gene lookup returns CDR1 SGHTA and CDR2 FQGNSA. This CDR3 region has 15 residues. V gave up 1 base and J gave up 0 bases, with 9 bases separating them.

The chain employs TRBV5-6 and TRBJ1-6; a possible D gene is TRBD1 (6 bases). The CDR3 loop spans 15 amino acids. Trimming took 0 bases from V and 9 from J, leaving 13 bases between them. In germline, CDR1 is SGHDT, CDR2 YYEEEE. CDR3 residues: CASSLVGDTPSPLHF. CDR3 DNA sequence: TGTGCCAGCAGCTTGGTGGGGGACACCCCTTCACCCCTCCACTTT. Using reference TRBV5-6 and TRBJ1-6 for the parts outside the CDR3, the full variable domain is DAGVTQSPTHLIKTRGQQVTLRCSPKSGHDTVSWYQQALGQGPQFIFQYYEEEERQRGNFPDRFSGHQFPNYSSELNVNALLLGDSALYLCASSLVGDTPSPLHFGNGTRLTVT.

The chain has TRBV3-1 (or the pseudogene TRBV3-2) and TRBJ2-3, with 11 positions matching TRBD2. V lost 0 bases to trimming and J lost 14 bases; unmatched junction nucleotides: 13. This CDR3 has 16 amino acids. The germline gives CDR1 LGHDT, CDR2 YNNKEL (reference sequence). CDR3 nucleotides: TGTGCCAGCAGCCAAGAGAGCGAGCTAGCGGGGGGTCCCGGGTATTTT. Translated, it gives CASSQESELAGGPGYF.

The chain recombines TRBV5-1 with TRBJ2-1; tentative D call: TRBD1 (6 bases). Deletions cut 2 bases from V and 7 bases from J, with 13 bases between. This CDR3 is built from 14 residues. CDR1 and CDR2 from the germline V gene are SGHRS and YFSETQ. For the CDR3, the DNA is TGCGCCAGCAGCTTAACAGGGTTTGTTAATGAGCAGTTCTTC. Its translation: CASSLTGFVNEQFF.

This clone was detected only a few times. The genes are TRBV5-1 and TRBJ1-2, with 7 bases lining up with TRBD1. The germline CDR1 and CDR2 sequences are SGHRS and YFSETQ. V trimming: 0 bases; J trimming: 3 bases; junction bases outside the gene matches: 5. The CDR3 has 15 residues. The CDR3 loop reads CASSLATGADYGYTF. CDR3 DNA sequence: TGCGCCAGCAGCTTGGCCACAGGGGCTGACTATGGCTACACCTTC.

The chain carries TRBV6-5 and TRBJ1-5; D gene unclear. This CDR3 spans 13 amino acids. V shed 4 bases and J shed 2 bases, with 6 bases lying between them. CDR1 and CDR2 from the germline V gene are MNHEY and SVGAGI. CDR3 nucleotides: TGTGCCAGCAGTTTTCGGGGCAATCAGCCCCAGCATTTT. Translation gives CASSFRGNQPQHF.

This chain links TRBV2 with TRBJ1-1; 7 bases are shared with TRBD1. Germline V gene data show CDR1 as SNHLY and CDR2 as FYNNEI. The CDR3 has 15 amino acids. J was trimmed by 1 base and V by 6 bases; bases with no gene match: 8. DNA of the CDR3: TGTGCCAGCAGACTGCTGGGACAGCAGAACACTGAAGCTTTCTTT. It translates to CASRLLGQQNTEAFF.

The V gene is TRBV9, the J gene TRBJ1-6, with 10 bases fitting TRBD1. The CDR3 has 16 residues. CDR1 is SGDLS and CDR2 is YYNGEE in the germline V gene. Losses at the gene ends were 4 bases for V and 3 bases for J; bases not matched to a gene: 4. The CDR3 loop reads CASSTGQGIYNSPLHF. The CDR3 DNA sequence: TGTGCCAGCAGCACGGGACAGGGGATCTATAATTCACCCCTCCACTTT. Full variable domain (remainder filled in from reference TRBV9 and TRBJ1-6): DSGVTQTPKHLITATGQRVTLRCSPRSGDLSVYWYQQSLDQGLQFLIQYYNGEERAKGNILERFSAQQFPDLHSELNLSSLELGDSALYFCASSTGQGIYNSPLHFGNGTRLTVT.

The CDR3 region has the DNA TGCGCCAGCAGCTTTTCCGCCCAGACAGGGACCTATGGCTACACCTTC. It translates to CASSFSAQTGTYGYTF. J is TRBJ1-2 and V is TRBV5-1; 7 bases fit TRBD1. V gave up 2 bases and J gave up 4 bases; unmatched junction bases: 11. CDR3 length equals 16 residues. CDR1 and CDR2 (germline): SGHRS, YFSETQ.